These 19 T cell receptor beta chains were all obtained from the same sample, sequenced in a study of blood T cell repertoires in COVID-19. Using immunoSEQ multiplex PCR, the repertoire was profiled, and TCRdb retains in-frame clones only, with some absent. The profile covers roughly 130,000 clones, with over 75% appearing a single time and around 4.5% taken by the ten largest. Sequencing used peripheral blood. The receptors originated from a woman in her 70s with acute or convalescent COVID-19.

The J gene is TRBJ2-5, the V gene TRBV7-2; 10 nucleotides agree with TRBD2. Unmatched junction bases numbered 5, after V lost 1 base and J lost 3 bases. Germline V lookup: CDR1 SGHTA, CDR2 FQGNSA. This CDR3 has 16 amino acids. The CDR3 reads CASSLGPSGGKETQYF. The CDR3 DNA sequence: TGTGCCAGCAGCTTAGGTCCTAGCGGGGGTAAAGAGACCCAGTACTTC.

The rearrangement links TRBV7-3 to TRBJ2-5; a weak D match, TRBD2 (7 bases). CDR3 length equals 15 residues. In germline, CDR1 is SGHTA, CDR2 FQGTGA. Trimming pared 3 bases from V and 4 bases from J, leaving 15 bases between. In DNA form, the CDR3 reads TGTGCCAGCAGCTTGCATGGGGGGGCAACAGAGACCCAGTACTTC. It specifies CASSLHGGATETQYF.

This clone has just a few counts. V and J are TRBV2 and TRBJ2-3; 9 bases agree with TRBD2. Trimming at V came to 3 bases and at J to 2 bases, leaving 9 bases not matched to a gene. This CDR3 has 17 residues. Germline CDR1 SNHLY, CDR2 FYNNEI. The CDR3 sequence is CASSEAVVAGDTDTQYF. CDR3 bases: TGTGCCAGCAGTGAGGCCGTAGTAGCGGGGGACACAGATACGCAGTATTTT. The whole variable domain, remainder taken from reference TRBV2 and TRBJ2-3, is EPEVTQTPSHQVTQMGQEVILRCVPISNHLYFYWYRQILGQKVEFLVSFYNNEISEKSEIFDDQFSVERPDGSNFTLKIRSTKLEDSAMYFCASSEAVVAGDTDTQYFGPGTRLTVL.

The chain is built from TRBV4-2 and TRBJ2-5, with D uncertain. This CDR3 spans 18 amino acids. V was cut by 0 bases and J by 5 bases, with 22 bases left in between. CDR1 and CDR2 (germline): LGHNA, YNFKEQ. The CDR3 reads CASSQEALLVSGSETQYF. The CDR3 DNA follows: TGTGCCAGCAGCCAAGAGGCGCTTCTAGTGAGTGGGTCGGAGACCCAGTACTTC.

This CDR3 is CASSLDRGLDGYTF. The CDR3 DNA follows: TGCGCCAGCAGCTTGGACAGGGGGCTAGATGGCTACACCTTC. This chain joins TRBV5-1 and TRBJ1-2, with 9 positions matching TRBD1. Germline V CDR1 and CDR2: SGHRS, YFSETQ. This CDR3 spans 14 amino acids. J was trimmed by 6 bases and V by 0 bases; bases with no gene match: 3.

The chain has TRBV7-8 and TRBJ2-5; 9 nucleotides match TRBD2. The germline V gene encodes CDR1 SGHVS and CDR2 FQNEAQ. The CDR3 sequence is 18 residues long. J lost 5 bases, V lost 3 bases, and 16 bases had no gene match. The CDR3, as DNA: TGTGCCAGCAGCTTTCGGGCTAGCGGGACTCCCGGGTTTGAGACCCAGTACTTC. Encoded protein: CASSFRASGTPGFETQYF.

In this sample, this clone turned up a few times. The chain links TRBV2 to TRBJ2-5; 9 positions agree with TRBD1. The CDR3 has 13 amino acids. With V trimmed by 6 bases and J by 5 bases, 4 bases remained unmatched. Per germline, CDR1 SNHLY and CDR2 FYNNEI. CDR3 region: CASRQGAGETQYF. CDR3 bases: TGTGCCAGCAGACAGGGGGCCGGGGAGACCCAGTACTTC.

The chain couples TRBV2 to TRBJ2-3; 7 bases are shared with TRBD2. Germline loops: CDR1 SNHLY, CDR2 FYNNEI. With V trimmed by 0 bases and J by 2 bases, 2 bases remained unmatched. The CDR3 contains 15 residues. The CDR3 nucleotides are TGTGCCAGCAGTGAAGCACGACTAGCCACAGATACGCAGTATTTT. Translated: CASSEARLATDTQYF.

This clone has only a few counts. V usage is TRBV5-6 and J usage is TRBJ1-6; D unclear. The germline V gene has CDR1 SGHDT and CDR2 YYEEEE. The germline V and J ends were trimmed by 0 bases and 7 bases, with 5 bases remaining between them. This CDR3 is built from 13 residues. The CDR3 is CASSLDRNSPLHF. CDR3 bases: TGTGCCAGCAGCTTGGACAGAAATTCACCCCTCCACTTT. Using reference TRBV5-6 and TRBJ1-6 for the parts outside the CDR3, the full variable domain is DAGVTQSPTHLIKTRGQQVTLRCSPKSGHDTVSWYQQALGQGPQFIFQYYEEEERQRGNFPDRFSGHQFPNYSSELNVNALLLGDSALYLCASSLDRNSPLHFGNGTRLTVT.

CDR3 protein: CASSPSAGNTEAFF. The CDR3 DNA reads as TGTGCCAGCTCACCTTCCGCGGGCAACACTGAAGCTTTCTTT. The rearrangement joins TRBV18 to TRBJ1-1; no clear D. Germline V gene lookup returns CDR1 KGHSH and CDR2 LQKENI. This CDR3 has 14 residues. Trimming left V 3 bases short and J 2 bases short, with 10 bases between.

The rearrangement joins TRBV11-3 to TRBJ1-4, with unresolved D. V lost 2 bases to trimming and J lost 6 bases, with 10 bases between them. The germline gives CDR1 SGHNT, CDR2 YENEEA. This CDR3 spans 14 amino acids. CDR3 residues: CASSLYRGDEKLFF. CDR3 nucleotides: TGTGCCAGCAGCTTATATCGGGGAGATGAAAAACTGTTTTTT.

The rearrangement joins TRBV7-2 to TRBJ1-5; D is perhaps TRBD1 (6 bases). Germline V gene lookup returns CDR1 SGHTA and CDR2 FQGNSA. This CDR3 is 15 amino acids long. V lost 2 bases and J 7 bases, leaving 15 bases between the germline ends. The CDR3 is CASSLSQGLGQPQHF. The CDR3 bases are TGTGCCAGCAGCTTATCCCAGGGGTTAGGACAGCCCCAGCATTTT.

This clone showed up just a few times. Here the CDR3 DNA reads TGTGCCAGCAGCCAAGGTCGGAGTAATTCACCCCTCCACTTT. Translating it yields CASSQGRSNSPLHF. This chain uses TRBV3-1 (or the pseudogene TRBV3-2) with TRBJ1-6; D is unclear. The CDR3 extends over 14 amino acids. Between the trimmed V and J ends, which lost 1 base and 6 bases, there was a span of 7 bases. Germline CDR1 LGHDT, CDR2 YNNKEL (reference sequence).

The chain couples TRBV7-2 to TRBJ1-4; TRBD1 agrees at 7 bases. The V and J ends lost 3 bases and 4 bases, in that order; junction bases with no gene match: 2. Germline lookup yields CDR1 SGHTA and CDR2 FQGNSA. The length of the CDR3 is 14 residues. CDR3 coding DNA: TGTGCCAGCAGCTTCCAGGGGGTTAATGAAAAACTGTTTTTT. It encodes CASSFQGVNEKLFF.

J is TRBJ1-1 and V is TRBV11-3; 12 positions agree with TRBD1. Trimming cost V 6 bases and J 5 bases; bases outside gene matches: 7. The CDR3 loop spans 15 amino acids. Germline V lookup: CDR1 SGHNT, CDR2 YENEEA. The CDR3 sequence: CASRARDRGQTEAFF. The DNA of the CDR3 is TGTGCCAGCAGGGCCCGGGACAGGGGGCAAACTGAAGCTTTCTTT.

The chain combines TRBV5-1 with TRBJ2-5; TRBD2 matches at 9 bases. V was pared by 0 bases and J by 0 bases, with 6 bases of the junction left unmatched. From germline, CDR1 is SGHRS and CDR2 YFSETQ. The CDR3 covers 17 residues. CDR3: CASSLVNSGGYQETQYF. Here the CDR3 DNA reads TGCGCCAGCAGCTTGGTTAATAGCGGGGGTTACCAAGAGACCCAGTACTTC.

This clone has a handful of counts. As DNA, the CDR3 is TGCGCCAGCAGCCAAGTTGGGACTAGCGGACCGATTCAGTACTTC. Translation gives CASSQVGTSGPIQYF. The genes are TRBV4-1 and TRBJ2-4, with 11 bases fitting TRBD2. Per the germline V gene, CDR1 is MGHRA and CDR2 is YSYEKL. The CDR3 is made up of 15 amino acids. Germline trimming cut 1 base from V and 10 bases from J; bases unmatched to any gene: 6.

The table lists this clone with a count of one. This chain joins TRBV6-1 and TRBJ2-7; D possibly corresponds to TRBD1 (5 bases). The V gene lost 1 base and the J gene lost 4 bases, with 5 bases spanning the gap. CDR1 and CDR2 (germline): MNHNS, SASEGT. CDR3 size: 12 residues. The CDR3: CASSEGQYEQYF. The CDR3 DNA follows: TGTGCCAGCAGTGAAGGACAGTACGAGCAGTACTTC.

The rearrangement uses TRBV5-6 and TRBJ2-5; TRBD2 might be the D (5 bases). Germline CDR1 reads SGHDT; CDR2 reads YYEEEE. Trimming pared 0 bases from V and 2 bases from J, leaving 8 bases between. This CDR3 is 14 amino acids long. The CDR3 region has the DNA TGTGCCAGCAGCTTGGTCCGGGGACAAGAGACCCAGTACTTC. Its protein product is CASSLVRGQETQYF.